The 20 T cell receptor beta chains reported below all come from one sample, sequenced in a study of cytotoxic CD8 clonotypes in ibrutinib-treated CLL (dated by TCRdb to the early 2020s). The library was made by the immunoSEQ multiplex PCR assay. TCRdb provides this immuneACCESS table in a form limited to in-frame rearrangements. Some clones are lacking; in checked studies, under half of them reflect an unresolved V gene, and why the rest are absent is not known. The sample includes some 350,000 clones, with about 61% observed a single time. Roughly 6% of the sample belongs to the ten largest clones. The sample here was PBMCs, taken after 36 months of ibrutinib treatment. The receptors were sampled from a human donor with chronic lymphocytic leukemia.

This sequence joins TRBV15 and TRBJ2-5, with TRBD1 identical over 7 bases. Per germline, CDR1 LNHNV and CDR2 YYDKDF (reference sequence). J lost 1 base, V lost 3 bases, and 8 bases had no gene match. This CDR3 comprises 16 residues. This CDR3 is CATSRPPGQPQETQYF. CDR3 nucleotides: TGTGCCACCAGCAGGCCCCCGGGACAGCCCCAAGAGACCCAGTACTTC.

The genes are TRBV7-9 and TRBJ1-2; the D is unclear. V gave up 4 bases and J gave up 1 base, with 10 bases separating them. Per the germline V gene, CDR1 is SEHNR and CDR2 is FQNEAQ (reference sequence). CDR3 length: 14 residues. The CDR3 DNA follows: TGTGCCAGCAGCTCCCCCAGGCTTAACTATGGCTACACCTTC. Its protein is CASSSPRLNYGYTF.

A few counts support this clone. V is TRBV7-8 and J is TRBJ1-2; D is perhaps TRBD1 (5 bases). The CDR3 length is 15 residues. The germline V and J ends were trimmed by 5 bases and 6 bases, with 19 bases remaining between them. Germline lookup yields CDR1 SGHVS and CDR2 FQNEAQ. The DNA for the CDR3 is TGTGCCAGCAGCCCCGGGACCCTTGGGACTGATGGCTACACCTTC. It encodes CASSPGTLGTDGYTF.

This clone was recorded a few times. The chain combines TRBV6-5 with TRBJ1-2; D possibly corresponds to TRBD1 (5 bases). CDR1 MNHEY and CDR2 SVGAGI come from the germline V gene. With 0 bases removed from V and 9 bases from J, the gap between germline ends came to 5 bases. This CDR3 spans 11 amino acids. This CDR3 reads CASSYSGRYTF. CDR3 in DNA: TGTGCCAGCAGTTACTCGGGACGCTACACCTTC.

The chain employs TRBV11-2 and TRBJ2-7; D perhaps matches TRBD2 (5 bases). V was cut by 1 base and J by 1 base, with 11 bases left in between. CDR1 is SGHAT, CDR2 FQNNGV, per germline. This CDR3 is built from 15 residues. The CDR3 loop reads CASSLVWRGSYEQYF. DNA for the CDR3: TGTGCCAGCAGCTTAGTTTGGAGAGGGTCCTACGAGCAGTACTTC.

J is TRBJ1-4 and V is TRBV4-1; a weak D match, TRBD1 (5 bases). In germline, CDR1 is MGHRA, CDR2 YSYEKL. This CDR3 is built from 16 residues. Trimming pared 0 bases from V and 7 bases from J, leaving 15 bases between. The CDR3 nucleotides are TGCGCCAGCAGCCAAGATTCGATGTTAGGGACTGAAAAACTGTTTTTT. Amino acid sequence: CASSQDSMLGTEKLFF.

The V gene is TRBV6-1, the J gene TRBJ2-7, with D maybe TRBD1 (6 bases). CDR3 length: 13 amino acids. Trimming removed 4 bases from V and 3 bases from J, with 10 bases in between. Germline assignment: CDR1 MNHNS and CDR2 SASEGT. The CDR3 sequence is CASSVQGYYEQYF. CDR3 bases: TGTGCCAGCAGTGTACAGGGATACTACGAGCAGTACTTC.

The gene calls are TRBV10-3 and TRBJ2-2, with a weak D call TRBD2 (6 bases). The CDR3 has 16 residues. Trimming pared 5 bases from V and 2 bases from J, leaving 15 bases between. Germline-derived CDR1 and CDR2 are ENHRY and SYGVKD. The CDR3 nucleotides are TGTGCCATCAGTCGAACCGGGACTTCCAACACCGGGGAGCTGTTTTTT. Translation gives CAISRTGTSNTGELFF.

This rearrangement joins TRBV5-1 to TRBJ2-3; 7 bases agree with TRBD2. This CDR3 contains 16 residues. V lost 4 bases and J lost 2; bases outside the gene matches: 10. From germline, CDR1 is SGHRS and CDR2 YFSETQ. The CDR3 reads CASSTGLGKNTDTQYF. The CDR3 bases are TGCGCCAGCAGCACCGGACTAGGCAAAAACACAGATACGCAGTATTTT.

The chain links TRBV18 to TRBJ2-5, with TRBD2 matching over 15 bases. This CDR3 comprises 16 residues. The ends lost 3 bases at V and 2 bases at J; junction bases unmatched: 1. Germline V lookup: CDR1 KGHSH, CDR2 LQKENI. The CDR3 sequence is CASSPGLAGGQETQYF. CDR3 nucleotide sequence: TGTGCCAGCTCACCCGGACTAGCGGGGGGGCAAGAGACCCAGTACTTC.

The rearrangement joins TRBV9 to TRBJ1-3; D call uncertain. Germline V gene data show CDR1 as SGDLS and CDR2 as YYNGEE. Trimming pared 2 bases from V and 8 bases from J, leaving 11 bases between. There are 13 residues in the CDR3. CDR3 DNA: TGTGCCAGCAGCGTTGCCCCCCGAGACACCATATATTTT. Protein product: CASSVAPRDTIYF.

This clone has a single count. V usage is TRBV27 and J usage is TRBJ2-7, with D tentatively TRBD2 (6 bases). Germline V gives CDR1 MNHEY, CDR2 SMNVEV (reference sequence). Trimming pared 7 bases from V and 0 bases from J, leaving 19 bases between. The CDR3 length is 16 residues. The CDR3 is CASTYPYTRDSYEQYF. The CDR3 DNA reads TGTGCCAGCACCTACCCTTATACGCGGGACTCCTACGAGCAGTACTTC.

CDR3 bases: TGTGCCAGCTCACCGTCCTTGGGCCTCGCAGATACGCAGTATTTT. This codes for CASSPSLGLADTQYF. This sequence joins TRBV18 and TRBJ2-3, with D unclear. This CDR3 spans 15 amino acids. From germline, CDR1 is KGHSH and CDR2 LQKENI. V was cut by 3 bases and J by 4 bases, with 14 bases left in between. The complete variable domain, with remaining parts taken from reference TRBV18 and TRBJ2-3, reads NAGVMQNPRHLVRRRGQEARLRCSPMKGHSHVYWYRQLPEEGLKFMVYLQKENIIDESGMPKERFSAEFPKEGPSILRIQQVVRGDSAAYFCASSPSLGLADTQYFGPGTRLTVL.

The gene calls are TRBV27 and TRBJ2-7; no clear D. The CDR3 consists of 13 residues. The germline V and J ends were trimmed by 3 bases and 3 bases, with 9 bases remaining between them. Germline values: CDR1 MNHEY, CDR2 SMNVEV (reference sequence). CDR3 sequence: CASSFRLGYEQYF. Here the CDR3 DNA reads TGTGCCAGCAGTTTCAGGCTGGGCTACGAGCAGTACTTC.

The rearrangement uses TRBV6-6 and TRBJ1-1, with unresolved D. The CDR3 is 13 residues long. Trimming removed 7 bases from V and 1 base from J, with 10 bases in between. CDR1 and CDR2 (germline): MNHNY, SVGAGI (reference sequence). DNA of the CDR3: TGTGCCAGCAAATCACGGGGGAACACTGAAGCTTTCTTT. Translation: CASKSRGNTEAFF.

J is TRBJ2-2 and V is TRBV27; weak D call: TRBD2 (5 bases). The V gene lost 3 bases and the J gene lost 2 bases, with 10 bases spanning the gap. This CDR3 has 15 residues. The germline V gene has CDR1 MNHEY and CDR2 SMNVEV (reference sequence). CDR3 region: CASSFASRNTGELFF. The CDR3 coding sequence is TGTGCCAGCAGTTTCGCTAGCCGAAACACCGGGGAGCTGTTTTTT.

As concerns this clone: This sample includes further DNA sequences coding for the same CDR3. This chain uses TRBV7-9 with TRBJ2-3, with 10 bases identical to TRBD2. This CDR3 is built from 16 residues. Germline V gene lookup returns CDR1 SEHNR and CDR2 FQNEAQ (reference sequence). The V segment lost 0 bases and the J segment 0 bases; nucleotides outside the gene matches: 0. Here the CDR3 DNA reads TGTGCCAGCAGCTTAGCACTAGCGGGGAGCACAGATACGCAGTATTTT. This codes for CASSLALAGSTDTQYF. Together with reference TRBV7-9 and TRBJ2-3, the CDR3 gives the full variable domain: DTGVSQNPRHKITKRGQNVTFRCDPISEHNRLYWYRQTLGQGPEFLTYFQNEAQLEKSRLLSDRFSAERPKGSFSTLEIQRTEQGDSAMYLCASSLALAGSTDTQYFGPGTRLTVL.

This chain joins TRBV27 and TRBJ1-5; D unresolved. Trimming left V 2 bases short and J 4 bases short, with 3 bases between. The germline CDR1 and CDR2 sequences are MNHEY and SMNVEV (reference sequence). The CDR3 runs 12 residues. The CDR3 protein is CASSLLNQPQHF. CDR3 nucleotides: TGTGCCAGCAGTTTACTAAATCAGCCCCAGCATTTT.

The gene calls are TRBV7-2 and TRBJ2-7; 9 nucleotides agree with TRBD2. V lost 1 base to trimming and J lost 5 bases; unmatched junction nucleotides: 9. Looked up from germline, CDR1 is SGHTA and CDR2 is FQGNSA. The CDR3 is made up of 16 amino acids. The CDR3 loop reads CASSLGISGRENEQYF. The CDR3 DNA is TGTGCCAGCAGCTTAGGAATTAGCGGGAGAGAAAACGAGCAGTACTTC.

This chain joins TRBV15 and TRBJ1-1; D ambiguous. Trimming shortened V by 3 bases and J by 3 bases, and 8 bases separated the two germline ends. The CDR3 runs to 13 residues. The germline V gene encodes CDR1 LNHNV and CDR2 YYDKDF (reference sequence). The CDR3, as DNA: TGTGCCACCAGCAGGCGGGAGGACACTGAAGCTTTCTTT. It is translated as CATSRREDTEAFF.